The entry below gives a single T cell receptor beta chain sequence along with its context. The data belong to a study of control samples from healthy donors and cancer patients. Some clones are missing from TCRdb's copy, which holds only in-frame ones; the method was immunoSEQ multiplex PCR. The data show tens of thousands of clones, roughly 90% seen once. Germline CDR1 and CDR2: SEHNR and FQNEAQ (reference sequence). With 6 bases removed from V and 3 bases from J, the gap between germline ends came to 14 bases. The CDR3 is made up of 15 amino acids. The receptor comes from a man between 45 and 60 years old with head and neck cancer. Input material: PBMCs. V is TRBV7-9 and J is TRBJ2-2; D tentatively reads TRBD1 or TRBD2 (6 bases each). This CDR3 reads CASSFMGGDTGELFF. CDR3 sequence (DNA): TGTGCCAGCAGTTTTATGGGGGGCGACACCGGGGAGCTGTTTTTT.